Below are 14 T cell receptor beta chains sequenced from a single sample in a study of shared clonotypes between healthy human individuals (dated by TCRdb to between 2020 and 2021). The protocol used for the library was the immunoSEQ multiplex PCR assay. The immuneACCESS repertoire file appears here via TCRdb, limited to in-frame rearrangements. These files lack a portion of the clones; in checked studies, under half of the deficit traces to unresolved V genes, and the cause of the others is not known. The table for this sample lists over 400,000 clones; roughly 95% of them were counted only once. Of the sample, 0.064% falls within the top ten clones. Sequenced: naive CD4+ T cells sorted from blood. The sample's cell subset or site label, decoded: CD45RA+ positively selected. The receptors come from a woman in her twenties or thirties in good health.

This sequence joins TRBV6-1 and TRBJ2-7; D remains ambiguous. Germline V CDR1 and CDR2: MNHNS, SASEGT. Trimming removed 5 bases from V and 3 bases from J, with 2 bases in between. The CDR3 runs 10 residues. The CDR3 reads CASSHYEQYF. DNA for the CDR3: TGTGCCAGCAGTCACTACGAGCAGTACTTC.

The V and J genes are TRBV5-4 and TRBJ2-7; TRBD2 matches at 8 bases. The junction had 11 bases not matched to a gene; V was cut back by 4 bases and J by 5 bases. CDR1 is SGHNT, CDR2 YYREEE, per germline (reference sequence). CDR3 length: 15 amino acids. The CDR3 nucleotides are TGTGCCAGCAGCCCAAAAAGCGGGAGTGGGCACGAGCAGTACTTC. Encoded protein: CASSPKSGSGHEQYF.

The chain joins TRBV6-4 to TRBJ2-7; D not certain. The CDR3 is 14 residues long. Trimming stripped 0 bases from V and 4 bases from J, with 10 bases between. Germline V gene lookup returns CDR1 MRHNA and CDR2 SNTAGT. This chain's CDR3 is CASSDSTVGYEQYF. The DNA for the CDR3 is TGTGCCAGCAGTGACTCGACCGTAGGTTACGAGCAGTACTTC.

The chain's CDR3 is CASSSEDRGIYNEQFF. CDR3 bases: TGTGCCAGCAGTTCCGAGGACAGGGGCATTTACAATGAGCAGTTCTTC. The chain uses TRBV6-5 and TRBJ2-1; 9 bases line up with TRBD1. V trimming: 4 bases; J trimming: 4 bases; junction bases outside the gene matches: 8. This CDR3 comprises 16 residues. From germline, CDR1 is MNHEY and CDR2 SVGAGI.

This clone was observed a single time. The rearrangement joins TRBV7-3 to TRBJ2-1; TRBD2 agrees at 9 bases. CDR3 length: 13 amino acids. V was clipped by 5 bases and J by 9 bases; unmatched bases: 5. Germline values: CDR1 SGHTA, CDR2 FQGTGA. In DNA form, the CDR3 reads TGTGCCAGCAGCGCGGGAGGGGCAAGTGAGCAGTTCTTC. Translating gives CASSAGGASEQFF. The complete variable domain, with remaining parts taken from reference TRBV7-3 and TRBJ2-1, reads GAGVSQTPSNKVTEKGKYVELRCDPISGHTALYWYRQSLGQGPEFLIYFQGTGAADDSGLPNDRFFAVRPEGSVSTLKIQRTERGDSAVYLCASSAGGASEQFFGPGTRLTVL.

For this clone: Other DNA variants within this sample encode the same CDR3. The chain is built from TRBV6-5 and TRBJ1-2; 11 bases line up with TRBD1. Unmatched junction bases numbered 4, after V lost 3 bases and J lost 4 bases. The CDR3 loop spans 15 amino acids. Germline loops: CDR1 MNHEY, CDR2 SVGAGI. In nucleotides, the CDR3 is TGTGCCAGCAGTTATTCCGGGACAGGGGGCTATGGCTACACCTTC. It yields the protein CASSYSGTGGYGYTF.

The J gene is TRBJ1-4, the V gene TRBV28, with D tentatively TRBD1 (5 bases). V was clipped by 3 bases and J by 0 bases, with 11 bases between them. The CDR3 totals 16 residues. Germline CDR1 reads MDHEN; CDR2 reads SYDVKM. CDR3 amino acids: CASSFSGGATNEKLFF. CDR3 sequence (DNA): TGTGCCAGCAGTTTTTCGGGGGGAGCAACTAATGAAAAACTGTTTTTT.

The chain links TRBV6-5 to TRBJ1-4; tentative D call: TRBD1 (5 bases). There are 14 residues in the CDR3. Trimming stripped 2 bases from V and 7 bases from J, with 11 bases between. CDR1 and CDR2 (germline): MNHEY, SVGAGI. The CDR3 here is CASSYTGGGEKLFF. CDR3 coding DNA: TGTGCCAGCAGTTACACAGGCGGAGGTGAAAAACTGTTTTTT.

The chain employs TRBV6-1 and TRBJ1-5; possible D gene TRBD1, 5 bases. The V and J ends lost 7 bases and 7 bases respectively, with 14 bases between them. Germline lookup yields CDR1 MNHNS and CDR2 SASEGT. The CDR3 loop spans 13 amino acids. The DNA for the CDR3 is TGTGCCAGCACGGGACTGAGGGGACAGCCCCAGCATTTT. It is translated as CASTGLRGQPQHF.

The J gene is TRBJ1-5, the V gene TRBV5-5; D ambiguous. Germline assignment: CDR1 SGHKS and CDR2 YYEKEE (reference sequence). CDR3 length: 14 residues. Trimming pared 0 bases from V and 7 bases from J, leaving 11 bases between. CDR3: CASSLGWELQPQHF. CDR3 DNA: TGTGCCAGCAGCTTGGGCTGGGAGTTGCAGCCCCAGCATTTT. The full variable domain, its missing parts supplied by reference TRBV5-5 and TRBJ1-5, is DAGVTQSPTHLIKTRGQQVTLRCSPISGHKSVSWYQQVLGQGPQFIFQYYEKEERGRGNFPDRFSARQFPNYSSELNVNALLLGDSALYLCASSLGWELQPQHFGDGTRLSIL.

The chain couples TRBV13 to TRBJ1-2, with 9 bases matching TRBD1. The CDR3 sequence is 15 residues long. V lost 8 bases to trimming and J lost 4 bases; unmatched junction nucleotides: 11. Germline assignment: CDR1 PRHDT and CDR2 FYEKMQ (reference sequence). The CDR3 spells CASAPGTGLIYGYTF. In DNA form, the CDR3 reads TGTGCCAGCGCCCCCGGGACAGGGCTGATCTATGGCTACACCTTC.

The chain uses TRBV28 and TRBJ2-5; maybe TRBD2 (6 bases). In germline, CDR1 is MDHEN, CDR2 SYDVKM. V lost 2 bases, J lost 5 bases, and 15 bases lay in between. The CDR3 covers 15 residues. The CDR3 coding sequence is TGTGCCAGCAGTTTAGGTACGGGAGATTTTGAGACCCAGTACTTC. Protein sequence: CASSLGTGDFETQYF.

The chain combines TRBV28 with TRBJ2-2; 7 bases are shared with TRBD1. V lost 6 bases and J lost 3; bases outside the gene matches: 4. There are 14 residues in the CDR3. Looked up from germline, CDR1 is MDHEN and CDR2 is SYDVKM. The CDR3 DNA sequence: TGTGCCAGCAGGGCCGGGACAGACACCGGGGAGCTGTTTTTT. Protein product: CASRAGTDTGELFF. Full variable domain (missing parts from reference TRBV28 and TRBJ2-2): DVKVTQSSRYLVKRTGEKVFLECVQDMDHENMFWYRQDPGLGLRLIYFSYDVKMKEKGDIPEGYSVSREKKERFSLILESASTNQTSMYLCASRAGTDTGELFFGEGSRLTVL.

This clone was counted between two and nine times. V usage is TRBV30 and J usage is TRBJ1-4, with D maybe TRBD1 (6 bases). Germline V gene lookup returns CDR1 GTSNPN and CDR2 SVGIG (reference sequence). CDR3 length: 13 amino acids. Trimming pared 2 bases from V and 5 bases from J, leaving 9 bases between. The CDR3 spells CAWSSTGNEKLFF. The CDR3 DNA sequence: TGTGCCTGGAGTTCGACAGGAAATGAAAAACTGTTTTTT.